The rows below give T cell receptor beta chains drawn from one sample of a study of blood T cell repertoires in COVID-19. The assay was immunoSEQ multiplex PCR, and TCRdb's table has in-frame clones only and misses some. Among about 210,000 clones listed, more than 80% were seen once. Material for sequencing was PBMCs or T cells enriched from blood (not recorded which). The receptors originated from a man aged 25 to 40 who had recovered from COVID-19. The CDR3 runs from the conserved cysteine through the conserved F or W. The D gene is left open where the match is weak. Size is omitted from some rows. Given values are once, few, many or a class for expanded clones.

D gene: .; J gene: TRBJ2-3; CDR3 length: 14; V gene: TRBV9; clone size: .; CDR3 DNA: TGTGCCAGCAGCGTCCGTGCGGGTCCAGATACGCAGTATTTT; CDR3 protein: CASSVRAGPDTQYF
D gene: TRBD2; J gene: TRBJ2-7; CDR3 length: 17; V gene: TRBV10-3; clone size: .; CDR3 DNA: TGTGCCATCAGTGACCCGGGACTAGCGGGACTTTCCTACGAGCAGTACTTC; CDR3 protein: CAISDPGLAGLSYEQYF
D gene: .; J gene: TRBJ1-3; CDR3 length: 14; V gene: TRBV29-1; clone size: .; CDR3 DNA: TGCAGCGTTGAATCTAGAGGAGAGGGAAACACCATATATTTT; CDR3 protein: CSVESRGEGNTIYF
D gene: TRBD2; J gene: TRBJ2-7; CDR3 length: 13; V gene: TRBV27; clone size: .; CDR3 DNA: TGTGCCAGCAGTCGGGGGGGAACCTACGAGCAGTACTTC; CDR3 protein: CASSRGGTYEQYF
D gene: .; J gene: TRBJ1-6; CDR3 length: 13; V gene: TRBV12-3/TRBV12-4; clone size: .; CDR3 DNA: TGTGCCAGCAGTGCGATCCCTGGTTCACCCCTCCACTTT; CDR3 protein: CASSAIPGSPLHF
D gene: TRBD1; J gene: TRBJ1-1; CDR3 length: 16; V gene: TRBV7-2; clone size: .; CDR3 DNA: TGTGCCAGCAACCCCAACGCCGGGACAGGGGGCTCTGAAGCTTTCTTT; CDR3 protein: CASNPNAGTGGSEAFF
D gene: .; J gene: TRBJ1-6; CDR3 length: 14; V gene: TRBV7-2; clone size: .; CDR3 DNA: TGTGCCAGCAGGCCGGGTGGTCGGAATTCACCCCTCCACTTT; CDR3 protein: CASRPGGRNSPLHF
D gene: .; J gene: TRBJ1-2; CDR3 length: 13; V gene: TRBV5-4; clone size: .; CDR3 DNA: TGTGCCAGCAGCTTGGGACGACAGTATGGCTACACCTTC; CDR3 protein: CASSLGRQYGYTF
D gene: .; J gene: TRBJ2-7; CDR3 length: 14; V gene: TRBV11-2; clone size: .; CDR3 DNA: TGTGCCAGCAGCTTGGGGACTGGATCCTACGAGCAGTACTTC; CDR3 protein: CASSLGTGSYEQYF
D gene: TRBD2; J gene: TRBJ2-1; CDR3 length: 16; V gene: TRBV7-2; clone size: .; CDR3 DNA: TGTGCCAGCAGCTTAACCGGGACTAGCTATTTCGATGAGCAGTTCTTC; CDR3 protein: CASSLTGTSYFDEQFF
D gene: TRBD2; J gene: TRBJ2-4; CDR3 length: 16; V gene: TRBV27; clone size: .; CDR3 DNA: TGTGCCAGCAGCCGGACCGGGACTAGCGGGGGGAACATTCAGTACTTC; CDR3 protein: CASSRTGTSGGNIQYF
D gene: .; J gene: TRBJ2-2; CDR3 length: 15; V gene: TRBV11-2; clone size: .; CDR3 DNA: TGTGCCAGCAGCAATCTACAGGGTAGGGCCGGGGAGCTGTTTTTT; CDR3 protein: CASSNLQGRAGELFF
D gene: .; J gene: TRBJ1-1; CDR3 length: 15; V gene: TRBV6-6; clone size: .; CDR3 DNA: TGTGCCAGCAGTCCCAAGGGGGGGGGTGGAACTGAAGCTTTCTTT; CDR3 protein: CASSPKGGGGTEAFF
D gene: .; J gene: TRBJ2-7; CDR3 length: 14; V gene: TRBV11-2; clone size: once; CDR3 DNA: TGTGCCAGCAGCGACCGTGGAGGGAGCTACGAGCAGTACTTC; CDR3 protein: CASSDRGGSYEQYF
D gene: TRBD1; J gene: TRBJ1-2; CDR3 length: 14; V gene: TRBV19; clone size: .; CDR3 DNA: TGTGCCAGTAGACGACCGGGACAGGGCTATGGCTACACCTTC; CDR3 protein: CASRRPGQGYGYTF
D gene: .; J gene: TRBJ1-3; CDR3 length: 14; V gene: TRBV5-5; clone size: .; CDR3 DNA: TGTGCCAGCAGCTTGGTCCAGTGGGGAAACACCATATATTTT; CDR3 protein: CASSLVQWGNTIYF
D gene: .; J gene: TRBJ1-2; CDR3 length: 15; V gene: TRBV29-1; clone size: .; CDR3 DNA: TGCAGCGTTTTAATAATAGGTCCCCGAGGCTATGGCTACACCTTC; CDR3 protein: CSVLIIGPRGYGYTF
D gene: .; J gene: TRBJ2-7; CDR3 length: 15; V gene: TRBV7-8; clone size: .; CDR3 DNA: TGTGCCAGCAGCTCCTTTCGGGACACAACCTACGAGCAGTACTTC; CDR3 protein: CASSSFRDTTYEQYF
D gene: TRBD2; J gene: TRBJ2-2; CDR3 length: 17; V gene: TRBV5-4; clone size: .; CDR3 DNA: TGTGCCAGCAGCTTGGGGTTTAGCGGGAGTAGGGTCGGGGAGCTGTTTTTT; CDR3 protein: CASSLGFSGSRVGELFF
D gene: .; J gene: TRBJ1-2; CDR3 length: 15; V gene: TRBV6-2/TRBV6-3; clone size: .; CDR3 DNA: TGTGCCAGCAGTTACTCTGCCGGAAGGGGCTATGGCTACACCTTC; CDR3 protein: CASSYSAGRGYGYTF
D gene: TRBD1; J gene: TRBJ2-2; CDR3 length: 17; V gene: TRBV19; clone size: few; CDR3 DNA: TGTGCCAGTAGTATAGGATTGGTAGGGGGCCGAGCCGGGGAGCTGTTTTTT; CDR3 protein: CASSIGLVGGRAGELFF